This T cell receptor beta chain is from a study of cytomegalovirus exposure and HLA in healthy donors. In the study overall: An early data release held tens of millions of unique TCRs from HLA-typed donors. For the 300 to 400 genotyped donors, 80% to 90% fell within the Caucasian-associated ancestry cluster.

Findings and limits, study-wide: An Asian-associated ancestry cluster reportedly showed fewer N-insertions than the approximately 650-donor mean in a later analysis.

V was trimmed by 4 bases and J by 5 bases, leaving 15 bases between them. Germline assignment: CDR1 SNHLY and CDR2 FYNNEI. The CDR3 sequence is 14 residues long. Only a few counts were recorded for this clone. Its antigen is not identified. This cohort consisted of healthy bone marrow donors. The PCR used 60 Vbeta and 13 Jbeta primers. TCRdb's copy holds only in-frame clones and misses some; the assay was immunoSEQ multiplex PCR. Here the sample spans 150,000 to 200,000 clones, 65% to 70% being singletons. This TCR was sampled from a man younger than 45 in good health and CMV-seropositive. Sequencing was done on a sample of PBMCs. The rearrangement links TRBV2 to TRBJ2-7, with TRBD1 as a possible D gene (5 bases). CDR3 protein: CASSVTQVLNEQYF. The CDR3 DNA follows: TGTGCCAGCAGTGTTACACAGGTTTTAAACGAGCAGTACTTC.